This T cell receptor beta chain derives from a study of T cell responses to AZD1222 COVID-19 vaccine. Libraries were prepared by immunoSEQ multiplex PCR; TCRdb keeps only in-frame clonotypes and omits some of them. This sample yields about 81,000 clones, of which 90% are seen a single time; 5% to 6% belongs to the top ten. Whole-study findings and limits: A mostly white British donor set with more females was recruited, and clonal diversity was possibly underestimated.

V was pared by 4 bases and J by 3 bases, with 15 bases between. This CDR3 is built from 15 residues. Germline assignment: CDR1 SGHRS and CDR2 YFSETQ. This clone was counted once. Its antigen remains unknown. The rearrangement uses TRBV5-1 and TRBJ2-3; D call uncertain. The sequencing here drew on peripheral blood, taken 28 days after the second AZD1222 dose. The source of this sequence is an adult who received the AZD1222 COVID-19 vaccine. CDR3 in amino acids: CASSPGTPNTDTQYF. Written as DNA, the CDR3 is TGCGCCAGCAGCCCTGGAACCCCAAATACAGATACGCAGTATTTT.